This T cell receptor beta chain was obtained from a study of blood T cell repertoires in COVID-19 (dated by TCRdb to about 2020). Describing the broader study: The collaborator samples originated in the United States, Italy and Spain and spanned the acute and convalescent phases of COVID-19. The material from the prospective study consisted of cDNA or gDNA derived from T cells, B-cell-depleted T cells, or PBMCs. Subjects who had been exposed to COVID-19, were actively infected with it, or had recovered from it provided the deeply sampled blood TCRbeta repertoires that made up the dataset. A freely available public database, intended as a resource for researchers studying the immune response to SARS-CoV-2, is where the repertoires were released. The samples were drawn from the first 160 participants of the ongoing ImmuneRACE study and from roughly 1,300 subjects provided by 6 global collaborators. Sample metadata almost always included a de-identified subject ID, COVID-19 status, age in years and sex. Where available, HLA class I and class II types were taken from metadata supplied by the sample provider and were not determined by assay-based typing.

The collaborating institutions used their own protocols to collect whole blood in K2EDTA tubes. For TCRbeta analysis, collaborators shipped samples as frozen whole blood, isolated PBMCs, or DNA extracted from either of those sample types. TCRbeta CDR3 regions were amplified from genomic DNA by means of the immunoSEQ Assay, a bias-controlled multiplex PCR. On the authors' methods: The number of nucleated cells in each sample was estimated by amplification of reference gene primers within the assay. To quantify the absolute abundance of each unique TCRbeta CDR3 rearrangement, sequence reads were collapsed and filtered. For each sample, productive Simpson clonality was calculated as the square root of Simpson's diversity index across productive rearrangements. The clones in this table, taken by TCRdb from immuneACCESS, are in-frame only. Not every clone is retained; where verified, under half of the shortfall comes from an unresolved V gene, and the cause of the rest is unknown. That table gives V, J and clone size, and the DNA gave D and trimming. The sample table lists 130,000 or so clones, 85% to 90% of them with a count of one. Approximately 30% of the sample is held by the ten biggest clonotypes.

This clone occurred once. Its antigen target is currently unknown. Qualities for individual bases were not recorded, and no much larger clone is one base off. The full study reports these points: The amount of clinical and demographic metadata varied by source and participant and was provided uncurated.

Relative to germline, V is missing 6 bases and J is missing 8 bases, with 10 bases of the junction outside any gene match. Counted from cysteine to phenylalanine, this CDR3 has 15 amino acids. Only the CDR3 portion is preserved as DNA: 45 bases, with reading frame beginning at the first base. CDR1 and CDR2 are drawn from the germline V gene: MDHEN, SYDVKM. Rearrangement joined TRBV28 to TRBJ1-2, with TRBD1 identical over 12 junction bases. The clonotype was recovered from a man aged 70 or older with active or convalescent COVID-19. The sample comprised peripheral blood. The DNA is TGTGCCAGCAGGGCCCCGGGACAGGGGGCACTCGGCTACACCTTC. Its translation is CASRAPGQGALGYTF.